This paragraph reports one T cell receptor beta chain. This clone was recorded once. Its antigen specificity is not known. No base qualities exist here, and no much larger clone lies one base off it. At one collaborating source in Seattle, patients were enrolled during active infection and were followed longitudinally through the course of disease. The collaborating institutions used their own protocols to collect whole blood in K2EDTA tubes. For TCRbeta analysis, collaborators shipped samples in one of three forms: frozen whole blood, isolated PBMCs, or DNA extracted from either of those sample types. The data were obtained in a study of blood T cell repertoires in COVID-19 (dated by TCRdb to about 2020). About the study as a whole: The collaborator samples originated in the United States, Italy and Spain and spanned the acute and convalescent phases of COVID-19. The material from the prospective study consisted of cDNA or gDNA derived from T cells, B-cell-depleted T cells, or PBMCs. The dataset comprised deeply sampled blood TCRbeta repertoires from subjects exposed to, actively infected with, or recovered from COVID-19. The repertoires were released in a freely available public database meant as a resource for research on the immune response to SARS-CoV-2. Samples came from the ongoing ImmuneRACE study (first 160 participants) plus 1,254 subjects from 6 global collaborators. A de-identified subject ID, COVID-19 status, age in years and sex were almost always included in the sample metadata. Where HLA class I and class II types were available, the types were taken from metadata supplied by the sample provider, not from assay-based typing.

The immunoSEQ Assay, a bias-controlled multiplex PCR, was used to amplify TCRbeta CDR3 regions from genomic DNA. As for the authors' bioinformatics: Nucleated cell counts per sample were estimated from amplification of reference gene primers within the assay. To quantify the absolute abundance of each unique TCRbeta CDR3 rearrangement, sequence reads were collapsed and filtered. Productive Simpson clonality was computed per sample as the square root of Simpson's diversity index over productive rearrangements. This immuneACCESS table, as held by TCRdb, lists in-frame sequences with V and J called but not all clones. Of the missing ones, under half trace to an unresolved V gene in checked studies; the others have no known cause. The DNA was the basis for D and trimming; V, J and clone size are from that table. This sample lists fewer than 250,000 clones; about 82% were detected once. Jointly, the top ten make up 5.5% to 6.5% of the sample.

Results the study describes overall, beyond this receptor: The amount of clinical and demographic metadata varied by source and participant and was provided uncurated.

V sheds 5 bases and J sheds 5 bases, leaving 13 bases between their ends. Measured from the cysteine to the phenylalanine, the CDR3 is 14 residues long. The read is trimmed to its CDR3 DNA, 42 bases read in frame from base 1. CDR1 MNHEY and CDR2 SVGAGI are derived from the germline V gene. This TCR derives from an elderly woman with COVID-19, enrolled during active disease. Input material: peripheral blood. The rearrangement joined TRBV6-5 to TRBJ2-1, with TRBD1 perhaps the D gene, on 6 matching bases. The CDR3 corresponds to CASSTADRNNEQFF. The DNA is as follows: TGTGCCAGCAGTACAGCGGACAGAAACAATGAGCAGTTCTTC.